The present T cell receptor (beta chain) was sequenced within a study of cytomegalovirus exposure and HLA in healthy donors. Study-level results: Owing to their indistinguishability, certain V segments, notably TRBV6-2 and TRBV6-3, were excluded. Reportedly, fewer N-insertions than the roughly 600-donor mean appeared in an Asian-associated ancestry cluster in a later analysis. Sequencing artifact likely explains a cluster of highly shared sequence variants.

The germline CDR1 and CDR2 sequences are SGHVS and FQNEAQ. Germline trimming cut 4 bases from V and 5 bases from J; bases unmatched to any gene: 10. The CDR3 runs 18 residues. This clone was observed a few times. Its antigen is still unknown. Both 60 Vbeta primers and 13 Jbeta primers went into the PCR. This table comes from immunoSEQ multiplex PCR, and its TCRdb copy is limited to in-frame clones, with some not included. Here the sample spans approximately 89,000 clones, less than 65% being singletons. Sequences were obtained from PBMCs. The origin of this receptor is a woman aged 25 to 39 in good health and CMV-seropositive. The chain combines TRBV7-8 with TRBJ2-2; 13 positions agree with TRBD2. The CDR3 DNA is TGTGCCAGCAGCTCGATCGCGGGACTAGCGGGATTAACCGGGGAGCTGTTTTTT. Translating gives CASSSIAGLAGLTGELFF. The variable domain in full, with the rest retrieved from reference TRBV7-8 and TRBJ2-2, is GAGVSQSPRYKVAKRGQDVALRCDPISGHVSLFWYQQALGQGPEFLTYFQNEAQLDKSGLPSDRFFAERPEGSVSTLKIQRTQQEDSAVYLCASSSIAGLAGLTGELFFGEGSRLTVL.